The rows below give T cell receptor beta chains drawn from one sample of a study of blood T cell repertoires in COVID-19. Method: immunoSEQ multiplex PCR; TCRdb's copy keeps in-frame clones and lacks some. Among 300,000 to 450,000 clones, 87% were seen once, and the ten largest hold 1.3%. The sequenced sample was PBMCs or T cells enriched from blood (not recorded which). These receptors were taken from a young man who had recovered from COVID-19. The CDR3 runs from the conserved cysteine through the conserved F or W. D genes are given only for firm matches. Where a row states a size, it is once, few, many or the class of an expanded clone; other rows omit it.

abundance | j_gene | v_gene | d_gene | CDR3aa | CDR3nt
NA | TRBJ2-7 | TRBV5-4 | TRBD1 | CASSRGQGFDHEQYF | TGTGCCAGCAGCAGGGGACAGGGATTTGATCACGAGCAGTACTTC
NA | TRBJ1-5 | TRBV27 | TRBD1 | CASSLRQGGQPQHF | TGTGCCAGCAGTTTGCGACAGGGCGGGCAGCCCCAGCATTTT
NA | TRBJ1-1 | TRBV19 | NA | CATEGGRVTEAFF | TGTGCCACCGAGGGGGGGCGAGTTACTGAAGCTTTCTTT
once | TRBJ1-2 | TRBV7-9 | NA | CASSLDITHGYTF | TGTGCCAGCAGCTTAGACATAACCCATGGCTACACCTTC
NA | TRBJ1-1 | TRBV27 | NA | CASSLGQTYTEAFF | TGTGCCAGCAGCCTTGGGCAAACGTATACTGAAGCTTTCTTT
NA | TRBJ1-5 | TRBV10-3 | TRBD1 | CAIRTDRENQPQHF | TGTGCCATCAGAACCGACAGGGAGAATCAGCCCCAGCATTTT
NA | TRBJ1-1 | TRBV3-1/TRBV3-2 | NA | CASSRGEREAFF | TGTGCCAGCAGCAGAGGTGAACGTGAAGCTTTCTTT
NA | TRBJ1-2 | TRBV10-3 | NA | CAISGTSTANYGYTF | TGTGCCATCAGCGGGACATCGACAGCTAACTATGGCTACACCTTC
NA | TRBJ1-1 | TRBV20-1 | NA | CSARVQTEAFF | TGCAGTGCTAGAGTTCAGACTGAAGCTTTCTTT
NA | TRBJ2-7 | TRBV21-1 | NA | CASSKVSSVSSYEQYF | TGTGCCAGCAGCAAAGTGTCCTCTGTGAGCTCCTACGAGCAGTACTTC